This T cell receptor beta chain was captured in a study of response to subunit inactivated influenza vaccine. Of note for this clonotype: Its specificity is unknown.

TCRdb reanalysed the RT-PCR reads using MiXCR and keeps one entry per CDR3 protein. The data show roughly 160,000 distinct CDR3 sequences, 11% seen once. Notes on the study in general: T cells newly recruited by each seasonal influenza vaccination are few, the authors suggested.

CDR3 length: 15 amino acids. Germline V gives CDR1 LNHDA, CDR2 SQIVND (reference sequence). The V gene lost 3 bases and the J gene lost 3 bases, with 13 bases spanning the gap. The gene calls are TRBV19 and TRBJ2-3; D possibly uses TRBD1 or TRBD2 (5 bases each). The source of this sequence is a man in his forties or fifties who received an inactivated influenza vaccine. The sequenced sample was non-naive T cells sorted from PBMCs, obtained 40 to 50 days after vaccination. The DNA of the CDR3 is TGTGCCAGTAGTATCGCTCCGGGACCTACAGATACGCAGTATTTT. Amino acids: CASSIAPGPTDTQYF.